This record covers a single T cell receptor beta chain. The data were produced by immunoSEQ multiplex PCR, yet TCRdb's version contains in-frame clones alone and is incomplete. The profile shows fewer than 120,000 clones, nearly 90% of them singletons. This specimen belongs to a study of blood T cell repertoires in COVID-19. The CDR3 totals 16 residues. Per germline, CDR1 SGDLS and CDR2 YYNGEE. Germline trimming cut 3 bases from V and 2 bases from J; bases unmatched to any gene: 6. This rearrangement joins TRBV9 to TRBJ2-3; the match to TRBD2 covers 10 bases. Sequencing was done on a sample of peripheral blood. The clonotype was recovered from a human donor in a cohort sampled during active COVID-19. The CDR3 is CASSARTSGITDTQYF. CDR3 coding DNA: TGTGCCAGCAGCGCAAGGACTAGCGGAATCACAGATACGCAGTATTTT.